The 10 T cell receptor beta chains in this list originate from one sample, sequenced in a study of siplizumab effects on memory and regulatory T cells. Method: immunoSEQ multiplex PCR; TCRdb's copy keeps in-frame clones and lacks some. The sample holds over 100,000 clones; just over 90% are singletons and the top ten take around 0.75%. Material: Tregs sorted from blood. These TCRs come from a human donor in good health.

This clone was recorded only once. This rearrangement joins TRBV29-1 to TRBJ2-2; 7 bases are a match to TRBD2. With V trimmed by 4 bases and J by 2 bases, 7 bases remained unmatched. The CDR3 covers 15 residues. Germline loops: CDR1 SQVTM, CDR2 ANQGSEA. The CDR3 region is CSVAWLAANTGELFF. The CDR3, as DNA: TGCAGCGTTGCGTGGCTAGCGGCCAACACCGGGGAGCTGTTTTTT.

The V gene is TRBV10-1, the J gene TRBJ2-1; tentatively, D is TRBD1 or TRBD2 (5 bases each). V was trimmed by 3 bases and J by 8 bases, leaving 11 bases between them. The CDR3 extends over 13 amino acids. Looked up from germline, CDR1 is WNHNN and CDR2 is SYGVQD (reference sequence). Here the CDR3 reads CASSDRGPDEQFF. The CDR3 region has the DNA TGCGCCAGCAGTGACCGGGGACCGGATGAGCAGTTCTTC.

The chain is built from TRBV7-8 and TRBJ1-3, with a possible D match to TRBD1 (6 bases). The CDR3 contains 14 residues. Between the trimmed V and J ends, which lost 8 bases and 2 bases, there was a span of 13 bases. Looked up from germline, CDR1 is SGHVS and CDR2 is FQNEAQ. The CDR3 loop is CASSTRGTGNTIYF. In nucleotides, the CDR3 is TGTGCCAGCTCGACGAGGGGGACTGGAAACACCATATATTTT.

The chain uses TRBV4-1 and TRBJ1-5; the match to TRBD1 covers 8 bases. Germline-derived CDR1 and CDR2 are MGHRA and YSYEKL. The CDR3 spans 14 residues. Trimming cost V 3 bases and J 2 bases; bases outside gene matches: 0. CDR3 in DNA: TGCGCCAGCAGCCAGACAGGGGGCAATCAGCCCCAGCATTTT. Translating gives CASSQTGGNQPQHF.

The chain uses TRBV7-9 and TRBJ1-2; no clear D gene. From germline, CDR1 is SEHNR and CDR2 FQNEAQ (reference sequence). Deletions cut 3 bases from V and 0 bases from J, with 8 bases between. This CDR3 is 14 amino acids long. The CDR3 coding sequence is TGTGCCAGCAGCTTCTACTTCACTAACTATGGCTACACCTTC. Its protein product is CASSFYFTNYGYTF.

This sequence joins TRBV6-1 and TRBJ2-5; no clear D. Between the trimmed V and J ends, which lost 5 bases and 5 bases, there was a span of 18 bases. CDR1 is MNHNS and CDR2 is SASEGT in the germline V gene. This CDR3 region has 15 residues. The CDR3 DNA is TGTGCCAGCAGTCCCCTATTCGGGTCCTTGGAGACCCAGTACTTC. Protein: CASSPLFGSLETQYF.

CDR3 sequence reads: CASSPGGGGWPQHF. Written as DNA, the CDR3 is TGTGCCAGCAGCCCTGGTGGCGGGGGTTGGCCCCAGCATTTT. This chain joins TRBV9 and TRBJ1-5; D possibly corresponds to TRBD1 (5 bases). CDR3 length: 14 amino acids. CDR1 and CDR2 (germline): SGDLS, YYNGEE. The V gene lost 4 bases and the J gene lost 9 bases, with 17 bases spanning the gap.

As for this clone: Additional DNA sequences in this sample encode the identical CDR3. This rearrangement joins TRBV18 to TRBJ1-3; TRBD1 might be the D (6 bases). Trimming pared 3 bases from V and 0 bases from J, leaving 12 bases between. The CDR3 has 16 residues. Per germline, CDR1 KGHSH and CDR2 LQKENI. CDR3 in DNA: TGTGCCAGCTCACCGTCAGGGGTCCTCTCTGGAAACACCATATATTTT. It translates to CASSPSGVLSGNTIYF.

The CDR3 bases are TGTGCCAGCAGCTTAGTCAGGGCTAGTGAAAAACTGTTTTTT. Translating gives CASSLVRASEKLFF. The chain links TRBV7-2 to TRBJ1-4, with D perhaps TRBD1 (5 bases). The length of the CDR3 is 14 residues. In germline, CDR1 is SGHTA, CDR2 FQGNSA. V gave up 1 base and J gave up 7 bases, with 10 bases separating them.

The chain uses TRBV27 and TRBJ1-4; D is undetermined. Germline loops: CDR1 MNHEY, CDR2 SMNVEV (reference sequence). This CDR3 spans 16 amino acids. Trimming left V 7 bases short and J 7 bases short, with 22 bases between. CDR3 loop: CASKYRPATLGEKLFF. Here the CDR3 DNA reads TGTGCCAGCAAATACCGGCCCGCTACTTTAGGTGAAAAACTGTTTTTT.